These 26 T cell receptor beta chains originate from one sample sequenced in a study of T cell responses to AZD1222 COVID-19 vaccine. Method: immunoSEQ multiplex PCR; TCRdb's copy keeps in-frame clones and lacks some. The sample has some 96,000 clones; around nine tenths are singletons. The starting material was peripheral blood, obtained on day 0 of AZD1222 vaccination. Receptors were obtained from an adult in good health.

The chain joins TRBV7-9 to TRBJ2-2, with TRBD1 as a possible D gene (6 bases). Germline V gives CDR1 SEHNR, CDR2 FQNEAQ (reference sequence). V gave up 5 bases and J gave up 4 bases, with 17 bases separating them. The CDR3 runs to 16 residues. Written as DNA, the CDR3 is TGTGCCAGCAGCCGCGGACAGTCTTTGGGCACCGGGGAGCTGTTTTTT. Its translation: CASSRGQSLGTGELFF.

The chain carries TRBV30 and TRBJ2-1; 8 bases align to TRBD1. Germline loops: CDR1 GTSNPN, CDR2 SVGIG (reference sequence). Germline trimming cut 3 bases from V and 8 bases from J; bases unmatched to any gene: 12. This CDR3 spans 15 amino acids. The CDR3 sequence: CAWRVRDRMFHEQFF. The CDR3 nucleotides are TGTGCCTGGAGGGTAAGGGACAGGATGTTCCATGAGCAGTTCTTC.

This clone was seen more than once but under ten times. A read error may produce the germline difference seen at one junction end. The chain carries TRBV19 and TRBJ2-2, with 7 bases fitting TRBD1. The germline V gene has CDR1 LNHDA and CDR2 SQIVND (reference sequence). CDR3 length: 11 amino acids. The CDR3 sequence is CASKWQGDLFF. CDR3 DNA: TGTGCCAGTAAATGGCAGGGGGATCTGTTTTTT.

The sample holds one count of this clone. The V gene is TRBV18, the J gene TRBJ2-4, with 12 bases lining up with TRBD2. Germline assignment: CDR1 KGHSH and CDR2 LQKENI. This CDR3 is built from 15 residues. The V segment lost 0 bases and the J segment 6 bases; nucleotides outside the gene matches: 0. In DNA, the CDR3 is TGTGCCAGCTCACCACCGGGACTAGCGGGAAACATTCAGTACTTC. This gives the protein CASSPPGLAGNIQYF.

The rearrangement uses TRBV7-9 and TRBJ1-4; TRBD1 matches 7 bases. After removal of 1 base from V and 5 bases from J, the junction contained 10 bases not matched to a gene. CDR3 size: 17 residues. The germline V gene encodes CDR1 SEHNR and CDR2 FQNEAQ (reference sequence). CDR3 nucleotides: TGTGCCAGCAGCTTAGGGCCCCCAGGGGGAAGGAATGAAAAACTGTTTTTT. Translated: CASSLGPPGGRNEKLFF. Based on the CDR3 plus reference TRBV7-9 and TRBJ1-4, the full variable domain is DTGVSQNPRHKITKRGQNVTFRCDPISEHNRLYWYRQTLGQGPEFLTYFQNEAQLEKSRLLSDRFSAERPKGSFSTLEIQRTEQGDSAMYLCASSLGPPGGRNEKLFFGSGTQLSVL.

The chain couples TRBV5-1 to TRBJ2-7; TRBD1 is a possible D gene (6 bases). The CDR3 extends over 13 amino acids. V lost 4 bases and J 6 bases, leaving 14 bases between the germline ends. The germline CDR1 and CDR2 sequences are SGHRS and YFSETQ. CDR3 bases: TGCGCCAGCAGCCCACAGGGTCCTGGCGAGCAGTACTTC. Protein sequence: CASSPQGPGEQYF.

The chain combines TRBV5-5 with TRBJ2-5; D perhaps matches TRBD1 (6 bases). The CDR3 loop spans 16 amino acids. Germline CDR1 and CDR2: SGHKS and YYEKEE (reference sequence). V lost 4 bases to trimming and J lost 4 bases, with 20 bases between them. The CDR3 bases are TGTGCCAGCAGCCCGAGCCCCTCACAAGGGGGAGAGACCCAGTACTTC. Protein sequence: CASSPSPSQGGETQYF.

The chain couples TRBV11-2 to TRBJ2-5, with 9 positions matching TRBD2. The CDR3 totals 18 residues. J lost 0 bases, V lost 5 bases, and 13 bases had no gene match. Germline loops: CDR1 SGHAT, CDR2 FQNNGV. DNA for the CDR3: TGTGCCAGCAGCCCTACCTTCCGGCTAGCGGGGTACCAAGAGACCCAGTACTTC. Translation gives CASSPTFRLAGYQETQYF.

This chain joins TRBV23-1 and TRBJ2-1, with a weak D call TRBD2 (5 bases). TRBV23-1 is an ORF; its function is uncertain. This CDR3 contains 20 residues. Trimming pared 5 bases from V and 0 bases from J, leaving 26 bases between. CDR3: CASSSRGRDSRSSSYNEQFF. The CDR3 coding sequence is TGCGCCAGCAGTTCTCGAGGGCGAGACTCAAGGTCAAGCTCCTACAATGAGCAGTTCTTC.

This clone was seen once. The chain joins TRBV6-1 to TRBJ2-7; TRBD2 aligns across 7 bases. V lost 4 bases, J lost 0 bases, and 3 bases stayed unmatched. Germline V gene lookup returns CDR1 MNHNS and CDR2 SASEGT. The CDR3 totals 14 residues. CDR3 sequence reads: CASSVSGYSYEQYF. For the CDR3, the DNA is TGTGCCAGCAGTGTTAGCGGGTACTCCTACGAGCAGTACTTC.

CDR3 region: CASSQDGGRVGDTQYF. In DNA, the CDR3 is TGCGCCAGCAGCCAAGATGGAGGCAGGGTGGGAGATACGCAGTATTTT. The V and J genes are TRBV4-3 and TRBJ2-3; perhaps D is TRBD1 or TRBD2 (5 bases each). The CDR3 is 16 amino acids. The germline V gene encodes CDR1 LGHNA and CDR2 YSLEER. The germline V and J ends were trimmed by 0 bases and 5 bases, with 15 bases remaining between them.

This rearrangement joins TRBV7-2 to TRBJ1-2, with 8 bases fitting TRBD1. CDR1 and CDR2 (germline): SGHTA, FQGNSA. V lost 4 bases to trimming and J lost 4 bases; unmatched junction nucleotides: 14. The CDR3 length is 17 residues. CDR3 DNA: TGTGCCAGCAGCTCTCGACACACTACAGGGGGGCTCTATGGCTACACCTTC. Encoded protein: CASSSRHTTGGLYGYTF.

The chain combines TRBV21-1 with TRBJ1-3. TRBV21-1 is deemed a pseudogene. The CDR3 loop spans 19 amino acids. This CDR3 reads CASSKEVLGEGISGNTIYF. The CDR3 region has the DNA TGTGCCAGCAGCAAAGAAGTGCTCGGCGAAGGGATCTCTGGAAACACCATATATTTT.

On this clone itself: Other DNA sequences of this sample code for an identical CDR3. The chain has TRBV6-5 and TRBJ2-7; the D gene could be TRBD1 or TRBD2 (5 bases each). The V end was cut by 11 bases, the J end by 2 bases, with 19 bases between. The CDR3 totals 14 residues. CDR1 and CDR2 (germline): MNHEY, SVGAGI. The chain's CDR3 is CAASRATGPYEQYF. CDR3 nucleotides: TGTGCCGCTTCCCGGGCGACGGGACCCTACGAGCAGTACTTC.

The rearrangement joins TRBV10-3 to TRBJ1-1, with no clear D. Germline V gene lookup returns CDR1 ENHRY and CDR2 SYGVKD. The V end lost 2 bases, the J end lost 4 bases, and 11 bases lay between the germline ends. This CDR3 contains 14 residues. CDR3 region: CAISELAGSTEAFF. CDR3 in DNA: TGTGCCATCAGTGAGCTCGCTGGTTCCACTGAAGCTTTCTTT.

The chain links TRBV5-1 to TRBJ1-3; D may be TRBD1 (6 bases). This CDR3 is 14 amino acids long. Trimming cost V 0 bases and J 4 bases, with 8 bases left between them. The V gene's germline CDR1 is SGHRS and CDR2 YFSETQ. CDR3 nucleotides: TGCGCCAGCAGCTTGGGGACAGAGGGAAACACCATATATTTT. Translated, it gives CASSLGTEGNTIYF.

This clone was seen just once. CDR3 DNA: TGCGCCAGCAGTGTCCAGGGGGATCAGCCCCAGCATTTT. Translated: CASSVQGDQPQHF. The chain combines TRBV10-1 with TRBJ1-5, with 7 bases that match TRBD1. The CDR3 runs to 13 residues. In germline, CDR1 is WNHNN, CDR2 SYGVQD (reference sequence). With V trimmed by 4 bases and J by 5 bases, 2 bases remained unmatched.

V and J are TRBV6-2 or TRBV6-3 and TRBJ1-1, with TRBD1 identical over 8 bases. Germline V gives CDR1 MNHEY, CDR2 SVGEGT. There are 15 residues in the CDR3. V was clipped by 5 bases and J by 4 bases; unmatched bases: 9. The CDR3 nucleotides read TGTGCCAGCAGTGGCCTTGGACAGGGCCTCACTGAAGCTTTCTTT. Protein product: CASSGLGQGLTEAFF.

The J gene is TRBJ2-3, the V gene TRBV7-8, with D unresolved. Germline lookup yields CDR1 SGHVS and CDR2 FQNEAQ. V was trimmed by 5 bases and J by 6 bases, leaving 9 bases between them. This CDR3 is built from 12 residues. CDR3 DNA: TGTGCCAGCAGCCTAGACACGGATACGCAGTATTTT. This codes for CASSLDTDTQYF.

The rearrangement joins TRBV6-5 to TRBJ2-1; 8 nucleotides align to TRBD1. Germline values: CDR1 MNHEY, CDR2 SVGAGI. This CDR3 spans 15 amino acids. Trimming at V came to 4 bases and at J to 9 bases, leaving 11 bases not matched to a gene. The CDR3 reads CASSSGTGVRTEQFF. In DNA form, the CDR3 reads TGTGCCAGCAGTTCCGGGACAGGAGTCCGCACTGAGCAGTTCTTC.

This rearrangement joins TRBV25-1 to TRBJ1-3; D possibly corresponds to TRBD1 (6 bases). The CDR3 consists of 15 residues. Between the trimmed V and J ends, which lost 0 bases and 5 bases, there was a span of 11 bases. Germline V CDR1 and CDR2: MGHDK, SYGVNS. CDR3 sequence (DNA): TGTGCCAGCAGTGAATACACAGGGTTTAGAAACACCATATATTTT. This translates into CASSEYTGFRNTIYF.

This clone was detected once. The rearrangement uses TRBV9 and TRBJ2-3; possibly TRBD1 or TRBD2 for D (6 bases each). CDR1 SGDLS and CDR2 YYNGEE come from the germline V gene. The CDR3 sequence is 14 residues long. V dropped 7 bases and J dropped 1 base, with 13 bases sitting between them. This chain's CDR3 is CASGGGAGTDTQYF. DNA of the CDR3: TGTGCCAGCGGGGGCGGGGCTGGCACAGATACGCAGTATTTT.

The chain links TRBV19 to TRBJ1-1; D is uncertain. Deletions cut 5 bases from V and 3 bases from J, with 13 bases between. Germline CDR1 and CDR2: LNHDA and SQIVND (reference sequence). The CDR3 consists of 14 residues. In DNA, the CDR3 is TGTGCCAGTAGTGTGGTACGGGGTGACACTGAAGCTTTCTTT. Its protein is CASSVVRGDTEAFF.

This rearrangement joins TRBV5-1 to TRBJ2-2; TRBD1 matches 8 bases. The V gene's germline CDR1 is SGHRS and CDR2 YFSETQ. The V and J ends lost 3 bases and 7 bases, in that order; junction bases with no gene match: 5. The CDR3 consists of 14 residues. CDR3 sequence: CASSSGQVLGELFF. CDR3 nucleotide sequence: TGCGCCAGCAGCTCGGGACAGGTGCTCGGGGAGCTGTTTTTT.

The CDR3 nucleotides read TGTGCCAGCAGCTTGCCCCCTAGGGACAGCTGGGAGGAGACCCAGTACTTC. Its protein product is CASSLPPRDSWEETQYF. The chain is built from TRBV5-6 and TRBJ2-5; 7 bases are a match to TRBD1. The CDR3 covers 17 residues. From germline, CDR1 is SGHDT and CDR2 YYEEEE. V trimming: 1 base; J trimming: 5 bases; junction bases outside the gene matches: 14.

This clone was seen a few times. The chain uses TRBV11-2 and TRBJ2-7, with TRBD1 identical over 7 bases. The germline CDR1 and CDR2 sequences are SGHAT and FQNNGV. The CDR3 covers 15 residues. V shed 4 bases, J shed 2 bases, and the junction held 8 bases outside the gene matches. In DNA form, the CDR3 reads TGTGCCAGCAGCTGGACCTACAGGGGAACCTACGAGCAGTACTTC. The encoded protein is CASSWTYRGTYEQYF.